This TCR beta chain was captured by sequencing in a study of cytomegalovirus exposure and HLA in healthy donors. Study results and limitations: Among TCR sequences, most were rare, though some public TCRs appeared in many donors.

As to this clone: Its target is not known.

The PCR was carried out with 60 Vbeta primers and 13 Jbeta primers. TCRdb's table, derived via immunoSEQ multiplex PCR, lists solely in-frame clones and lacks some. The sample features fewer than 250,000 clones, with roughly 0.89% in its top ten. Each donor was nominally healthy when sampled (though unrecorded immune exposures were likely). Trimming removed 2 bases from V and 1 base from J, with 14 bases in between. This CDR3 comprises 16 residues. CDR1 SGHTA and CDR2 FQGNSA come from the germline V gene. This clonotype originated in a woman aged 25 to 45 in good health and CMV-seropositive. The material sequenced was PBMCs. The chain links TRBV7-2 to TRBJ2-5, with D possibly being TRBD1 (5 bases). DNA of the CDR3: TGTGCCAGCAGCTTACTAAGGGGAAGAATCCAAGAGACCCAGTACTTC. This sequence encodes CASSLLRGRIQETQYF. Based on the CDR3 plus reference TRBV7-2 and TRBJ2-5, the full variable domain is GAGVSQSPSNKVTEKGKDVELRCDPISGHTALYWYRQSLGQGLEFLIYFQGNSAPDKSGLPSDRFSAERTGGSVSTLTIQRTQQEDSAVYLCASSLLRGRIQETQYFGPGTRLLVL.